The next 9 T cell receptor beta chains were all read from a single sample in a study of blood T cell repertoires in COVID-19. Clones were sequenced by immunoSEQ multiplex PCR, and TCRdb holds only the in-frame ones, with some missing. The table shows about 220,000 clones, with approximately 81% occurring only once. The sequencing sample was made of peripheral blood. Every receptor here comes from a man aged 25-40 years with active or convalescent COVID-19.

The V and J genes are TRBV10-1 and TRBJ2-3; TRBD2 aligns across 11 bases. The CDR3 runs 16 residues. Looked up from germline, CDR1 is WNHNN and CDR2 is SYGVQD (reference sequence). The V gene end was trimmed by 9 bases and the J gene end by 2 bases; junction bases not matched to a gene: 10. CDR3 DNA sequence: TGCGCCAGAGTGGGACTAGCGGTTCACGACACAGATACGCAGTATTTT. Protein: CARVGLAVHDTDTQYF.

The V call is TRBV5-4, the J call TRBJ2-3; D unclear. CDR3 size: 12 residues. The germline V gene has CDR1 SGHNT and CDR2 YYREEE (reference sequence). Deletions cut 0 bases from V and 5 bases from J, with 4 bases between. The CDR3 here is CASSLAGDTQYF. The CDR3 DNA sequence: TGTGCCAGCAGCTTGGCAGGAGATACGCAGTATTTT.

The V and J genes are TRBV6-5 and TRBJ1-2; 8 bases agree with TRBD1. Losses at the gene ends were 6 bases for V and 4 bases for J; bases not matched to a gene: 7. Germline V gene data show CDR1 as MNHEY and CDR2 as SVGAGI. The CDR3 has 14 residues. CDR3 protein: CASRQGEGFYGYTF. In DNA, the CDR3 is TGTGCCAGCAGACAGGGGGAGGGGTTCTATGGCTACACCTTC.

This chain connects TRBV5-1 to TRBJ2-6; D gene uncertain. Germline assignment: CDR1 SGHRS and CDR2 YFSETQ. This CDR3 has 17 residues. V was clipped by 0 bases and J by 0 bases, with 10 bases between them. The CDR3 sequence: CASSLDSRSSGANVLTF. DNA for the CDR3: TGCGCCAGCAGCTTGGACAGTCGAAGCTCTGGGGCCAACGTCCTGACTTTC.

The rearrangement links TRBV7-9 to TRBJ2-3, with 9 bases lining up with TRBD2. This CDR3 comprises 16 residues. From germline, CDR1 is SEHNR and CDR2 FQNEAQ (reference sequence). V trimming: 1 base; J trimming: 3 bases; junction bases outside the gene matches: 5. In DNA, the CDR3 is TGTGCCAGCAGCTTAGTCCCAGCGGGAGGAACAGATACGCAGTATTTT. Its protein is CASSLVPAGGTDTQYF.

The V and J genes are TRBV28 and TRBJ1-1; 7 bases fit TRBD1. CDR1 is MDHEN, CDR2 SYDVKM, per germline. V was clipped by 5 bases and J by 3 bases; unmatched bases: 9. This CDR3 spans 15 amino acids. The DNA for the CDR3 is TGTGCCAGCAGTCCTAGACAGGGAGGATACACTGAAGCTTTCTTT. Translation: CASSPRQGGYTEAFF.

The CDR3, as DNA: TGTGCCACCAGTCCCGCTATTAGCAATCAGCCCCAGCATTTT. Encoded protein: CATSPAISNQPQHF. This chain connects TRBV24-1 to TRBJ1-5; D gene uncertain. The CDR3 extends over 14 amino acids. Deletions cut 6 bases from V and 0 bases from J, with 8 bases between. Germline V lookup: CDR1 KGHDR, CDR2 SFDVKD.

As concerns this clone: The same CDR3 can be traced to other DNA sequences in this sample. This chain links TRBV5-1 with TRBJ1-6; D is possibly TRBD1 (5 bases). This CDR3 is built from 14 residues. The V gene's germline CDR1 is SGHRS and CDR2 YFSETQ. Trimming shortened V by 4 bases and J by 9 bases, and 14 bases separated the two germline ends. The CDR3 protein is CASSLGPGGSPLHF. Written as DNA, the CDR3 is TGCGCCAGCAGCCTGGGACCGGGAGGTTCACCCCTCCACTTT.

CDR3 region: CASSLGGRGLDTIYF. The CDR3 DNA follows: TGTGCCAGCAGCTTAGGGGGCAGGGGGCTAGACACCATATATTTT. The chain carries TRBV7-2 and TRBJ1-3; 8 nucleotides match TRBD1. V trimming: 1 base; J trimming: 8 bases; junction bases outside the gene matches: 7. This CDR3 is built from 15 residues. Germline CDR1 SGHTA, CDR2 FQGNSA.